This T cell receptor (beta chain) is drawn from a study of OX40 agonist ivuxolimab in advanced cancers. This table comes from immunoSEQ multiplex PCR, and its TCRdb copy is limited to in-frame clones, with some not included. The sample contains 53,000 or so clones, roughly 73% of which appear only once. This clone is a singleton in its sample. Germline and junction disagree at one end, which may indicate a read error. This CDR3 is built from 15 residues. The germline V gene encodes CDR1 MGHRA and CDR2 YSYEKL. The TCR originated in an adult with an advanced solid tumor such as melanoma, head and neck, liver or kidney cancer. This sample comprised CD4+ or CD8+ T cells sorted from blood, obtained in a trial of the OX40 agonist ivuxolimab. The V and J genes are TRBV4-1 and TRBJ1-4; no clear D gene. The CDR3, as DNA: TGCGCCAGCAGCCAAGTAACACAGATTAATGGAAAACTGTTTTTT. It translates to CASSQVTQINGKLFF.